Listed here is a single T cell receptor (beta chain). This record comes from a study of blood T cell repertoires in COVID-19. Overall study context: Acute and convalescent COVID-19 specimens originated in the United States, Italy and Spain. In each case, the material was cDNA or gDNA derived from T cells, B-cell-depleted T cells, or PBMCs.

In the study's own analysis: Amplification of reference gene primers provided the estimated nucleated cell counts. Clones were sequenced by immunoSEQ multiplex PCR, and TCRdb holds only the in-frame ones, with some missing. That table is the source of V, J and clone size, and D and trimming were worked out from the DNA. The sample includes 220,000 or so clones, more than 75% of them seen just once. The V gene's germline CDR1 is MNHEY and CDR2 SMNVEV (reference sequence). The CDR3 consists of 13 residues. The V end lost 4 bases, the J end lost 8 bases, and 14 bases lay between the germline ends. This TCR was sampled from a man aged 50 to 60 who had recovered from COVID-19. Sequenced: peripheral blood. The rearrangement links TRBV27 to TRBJ1-2; D may be TRBD1 (5 bases). The CDR3 is CASSSPQGGGYTF. The CDR3 DNA follows: TGTGCCAGCAGTTCCCCCCAGGGAGGAGGCTACACCTTC.